These 23 T cell receptor beta chains share one sample of origin, sequenced in a study of Graves' ophthalmopathy and Graves' hyperthyroidism. Using RNA transcripts, the TCR beta CDR3 regions were amplified. HTBI primers were used in a first-round RT-PCR, which preceded a second-round multiplex PCR. TCRdb passed the multiplex PCR reads through MiXCR, listing each CDR3 protein once. The top ten hold roughly 46% of the sample, which has approximately 700,000 distinct CDR3 sequences, roughly 40% seen once. The sequencing input was peripheral blood. All receptors derive from an adult man with Graves' ophthalmopathy.

The chain employs TRBV5-1 and TRBJ1-1; D call uncertain. Trimming cost V 4 bases and J 9 bases, with 10 bases left between them. Germline CDR1 SGHRS, CDR2 YFSETQ. CDR3 size: 11 residues. This CDR3 reads CASSGRLKAFF. CDR3 DNA: TGCGCCAGCAGCGGGCGGCTTAAAGCTTTCTTT. The full variable domain, with the rest looked up from reference TRBV5-1 and TRBJ1-1, is KAGVTQTPRYLIKTRGQQVTLSCSPISGHRSVSWYQQTPGQGLQFLFEYFSETQRNKGNFPGRFSGRQFSNSRSEMNVSTLELGDSALYLCASSGRLKAFFGQGTRLTVV.

The chain joins TRBV10-2 to TRBJ1-5; no firm D call. The CDR3 covers 12 residues. Trimming pared 7 bases from V and 11 bases from J, leaving 15 bases between. Germline V gives CDR1 WSHSY, CDR2 SAAADI. The CDR3 region is CASKDLEMTQHF. CDR3 DNA: TGCGCCAGCAAGGACCTTGAGATGACCCAGCATTTT.

There are a few counts of this clonotype. J is TRBJ1-2 and V is TRBV20-1, with D unresolved. CDR1 DFQATT and CDR2 SNEGSKA come from the germline V gene (reference sequence). The CDR3 loop spans 10 amino acids. Between the trimmed V and J ends, which lost 0 bases and 4 bases, there was a span of 0 bases. The CDR3 loop is CSARDYGYTF. In DNA form, the CDR3 reads TGCAGTGCTAGAGACTATGGCTACACCTTC.

This chain links TRBV7-8 with TRBJ2-7; D remains ambiguous. V was pared by 1 base and J by 3 bases, with 7 bases between. Germline CDR1 SGHVS, CDR2 FQNEAQ. The CDR3 sequence is 13 residues long. CDR3 in DNA: TGTGCCAGCAGCTTAGAGAAGGGCTACGAGCAGTACTTC. As protein: CASSLEKGYEQYF.

The rearrangement joins TRBV15 to TRBJ2-6; 9 positions agree with TRBD2. V trimming: 0 bases; J trimming: 4 bases; junction bases outside the gene matches: 7. This CDR3 spans 18 amino acids. CDR1 LNHNV and CDR2 YYDKDF come from the germline V gene (reference sequence). In nucleotides, the CDR3 is TGTGCCACCAGCAGAGAGCTCTCTAGCGGGGACGGGGCCAACGTCCTGACTTTC. Its protein product is CATSRELSSGDGANVLTF.

The chain has TRBV2 and TRBJ1-5; no definite D call. The end of the DNA fits TRBJ2-5 better, so the J call may be wrong. Germline lookup yields CDR1 SNHLY and CDR2 FYNNEI. There are 16 residues in the CDR3. CDR3 DNA sequence: TGTGCCAGCAGTGAAGGCGCCGGGTATAGCAATCAGCCCCAGTACTTC. It yields the protein CASSEGAGYSNQPQYF.

About this clonotype itself: A read error may produce the germline difference seen at one junction end. The V and J genes are TRBV24-1 and TRBJ1-5, with TRBD1 identical over 8 bases. CDR3 length: 14 residues. Germline assignment: CDR1 KGHDR and CDR2 SFDVKD. In DNA form, the CDR3 reads TGTGCCAGCAGTGTGACAGGGGCGGATCAGCCCCAGCATTTT. Protein product: CASSVTGADQPQHF.

The table lists this clonotype with many counts. V gene TRBV20-1 combines with J gene TRBJ2-7; maybe TRBD2 (5 bases). The CDR3 has 14 amino acids. The germline V gene has CDR1 DFQATT and CDR2 SNEGSKA (reference sequence). V gave up 0 bases and J gave up 2 bases, with 11 bases separating them. CDR3 residues: CSARDRRFTYEQYF. The CDR3 coding sequence is TGCAGTGCTAGAGATCGGAGGTTTACCTACGAGCAGTACTTC.

This clonotype was detected only a few times. V usage is TRBV20-1 and J usage is TRBJ2-5; a weak D match, TRBD1 (6 bases). V was trimmed by 6 bases and J by 2 bases, leaving 16 bases between them. CDR1 and CDR2 (germline): DFQATT, SNEGSKA (reference sequence). The CDR3 extends over 14 amino acids. The CDR3 DNA reads as TGCAGTGCAAAAACCGGGACATCACAAGAGACCCAGTACTTC. Translated, it gives CSAKTGTSQETQYF.

This CDR3 is CASAQGASNQPQHF. DNA of the CDR3: TGTGCCAGCGCCCAGGGGGCTAGCAATCAGCCCCAGCATTTT. The rearrangement joins TRBV10-3 to TRBJ1-5; TRBD1 matches at 8 bases. This CDR3 region has 14 residues. V was clipped by 10 bases and J by 0 bases; unmatched bases: 5. CDR1 is ENHRY, CDR2 SYGVKD, per germline.

This clonotype has only a few counts. The chain joins TRBV7-2 to TRBJ2-7; possible D gene TRBD1, 7 bases. The V gene lost 4 bases and the J gene lost 1 base, with 17 bases spanning the gap. The germline V gene encodes CDR1 SGHTA and CDR2 FQGNSA. The CDR3 sequence is 16 residues long. The CDR3 DNA follows: TGTGCCAGCAGCTCGCGGGGCGGGGACAGATCCTACGAGCAGTACTTC. As protein: CASSSRGGDRSYEQYF.

The chain couples TRBV9 to TRBJ2-7; D call uncertain. The CDR3 spans 14 residues. Per germline, CDR1 SGDLS and CDR2 YYNGEE. Trimming removed 4 bases at V and 5 bases at J, with 16 bases between. The DNA for the CDR3 is TGTGCCAGCAGCCCGAGAAGGGTTCTGGACGAGCAGTACTTC. Translated: CASSPRRVLDEQYF.

On this clonotype itself: It may be a read error: a sequence one base away is much more abundant. V gene TRBV11-2 combines with J gene TRBJ1-6; tentative D call: TRBD1 (5 bases). This CDR3 has 15 residues. CDR1 is SGHAT, CDR2 FQNNGV, per germline. This CDR3 reads CAGSLEGMRNSPLHF. CDR3 nucleotide sequence: TGTGCCGGCAGCTTAGAGGGGATGCGGAATTCACCCCTCCACTTT.

This sequence joins TRBV20-1 and TRBJ2-2, with D perhaps TRBD2 (5 bases). Trimming pared 1 base from V and 1 base from J, leaving 13 bases between. The CDR3 has 16 amino acids. The germline CDR1 and CDR2 sequences are DFQATT and SNEGSKA (reference sequence). The chain's CDR3 is CSARVFSGRNTGELFF. The CDR3 coding sequence is TGCAGTGCTAGAGTGTTCTCGGGGAGGAACACCGGGGAGCTGTTTTTT.

The chain carries TRBV25-1 and TRBJ2-5; 9 nucleotides align to TRBD1. The CDR3 is made up of 17 amino acids. The V segment lost 5 bases and the J segment 5 bases; nucleotides outside the gene matches: 15. Germline values: CDR1 MGHDK, CDR2 SYGVNS. In DNA, the CDR3 is TGTGCCAGCAGTCCTAGCTTGGGACAGGGTCATTCGGAGACCCAGTACTTC. This encodes CASSPSLGQGHSETQYF.

This clonotype was detected ten times or more. The gene calls are TRBV13 and TRBJ2-7; 9 bases match TRBD1. The CDR3 has 13 amino acids. V was pared by 1 base and J by 6 bases, with 1 base of the junction left unmatched. Germline V gene lookup returns CDR1 PRHDT and CDR2 FYEKMQ (reference sequence). CDR3 sequence (DNA): TGTGCCAGCAGCTTAGAGGGACAGGGCGAGCAGTACTTC. Translating gives CASSLEGQGEQYF.

The V call is TRBV2, the J call TRBJ1-2; 7 bases agree with TRBD1. Germline loops: CDR1 SNHLY, CDR2 FYNNEI. The length of the CDR3 is 14 residues. V was clipped by 6 bases and J by 6 bases; unmatched bases: 10. The CDR3: CASSPQGETHGYTF. The CDR3 DNA follows: TGTGCCAGCAGCCCGCAGGGGGAAACCCATGGCTACACCTTC.

Turning to this clonotype: It may be a read error: a sequence one base away is much more abundant. The chain combines TRBV20-1 with TRBJ2-7, with 9 bases identical to TRBD2. The germline V gene encodes CDR1 DFQATT and CDR2 SNEGSKA (reference sequence). J gave up 7 bases and V 0 bases, and 7 bases lay outside the gene matches. The CDR3 length is 14 residues. The CDR3 DNA sequence: TGCAGTGCTAGAGAGGATAGCGGGAGCCGAGAGCAGTACTTC. Its protein is CSAREDSGSREQYF.

The V call is TRBV5-1, the J call TRBJ2-2, with 7 bases aligning to TRBD2. Germline values: CDR1 SGHRS, CDR2 YFSETQ. This CDR3 contains 16 residues. Germline trimming cut 1 base from V and 3 bases from J; bases unmatched to any gene: 6. In DNA form, the CDR3 reads TGCGCCAGCAGCTTGCTGGCGGGAGCGTACACCGGGGAGCTGTTTTTT. The encoded protein is CASSLLAGAYTGELFF.

The V call is TRBV20-1, the J call TRBJ1-5; TRBD1 aligns across 8 bases. V gave up 0 bases and J gave up 5 bases; unmatched junction bases: 9. CDR1 is DFQATT, CDR2 SNEGSKA, per germline (reference sequence). This CDR3 spans 16 amino acids. The DNA of the CDR3 is TGCAGTGCTAGAGATCTGAGAAGACAGGGGTATCAGCCCCAGCATTTT. This codes for CSARDLRRQGYQPQHF.

On this clonotype: An end of the junction differs from the germline gene, which may be a read error. The chain uses TRBV11-1 and TRBJ2-7; D possibly corresponds to TRBD1 (6 bases). Germline CDR1 reads SGHAT; CDR2 reads FQDESV (reference sequence). This CDR3 comprises 15 residues. CDR3 protein: CASRLDGARDNEQYF. CDR3 DNA: TGTGCCAGCCGCTTAGATGGGGCGAGGGACAACGAGCAGTACTTC.

This clonotype was detected a few times. This sequence joins TRBV6-1 and TRBJ1-5; D not resolved. The CDR3 is 12 residues long. Germline CDR1 reads MNHNS; CDR2 reads SASEGT. The V and J ends lost 7 bases and 10 bases respectively, with 14 bases between them. CDR3 protein: CASKQAWGPQHF. The DNA for the CDR3 is TGTGCCAGCAAGCAGGCCTGGGGTCCCCAGCATTTT.

V gene TRBV25-1 combines with J gene TRBJ1-6, with D maybe TRBD1 (5 bases). The V gene lost 6 bases and the J gene lost 0 bases, with 18 bases spanning the gap. The CDR3 sequence is 18 residues long. Germline V gives CDR1 MGHDK, CDR2 SYGVNS. CDR3 DNA sequence: TGTGCCAGCAGCTGGGACGAGTCGTTTTCCTCCTATAATTCACCCCTCCACTTT. Translating gives CASSWDESFSSYNSPLHF.